These 17 T cell receptor beta chains originate from one sample sequenced in a study of blood T cell repertoires in COVID-19. This table comes from immunoSEQ multiplex PCR, and its TCRdb copy is limited to in-frame clones, with some not included. In the table there are about 340,000 clones, around 82% of which are singletons. The specimen was peripheral blood. The receptors here all came from a man aged 30-40 years with active or convalescent COVID-19.

This clone was seen more than once but under ten times. This rearrangement joins TRBV27 to TRBJ1-6; 8 nucleotides line up with TRBD1. The CDR3 extends over 14 amino acids. Germline loops: CDR1 MNHEY, CDR2 SMNVEV (reference sequence). V trimming: 5 bases; J trimming: 9 bases; junction bases outside the gene matches: 6. The CDR3 loop is CASSPGQVLSPLHF. The CDR3 DNA reads TGTGCCAGCAGTCCGGGACAGGTCCTTTCACCCCTCCACTTT.

The chain is built from TRBV4-3 and TRBJ2-3; 8 nucleotides align to TRBD2. The V and J ends lost 8 bases and 5 bases, in that order; junction bases with no gene match: 9. This CDR3 contains 14 residues. Per the germline V gene, CDR1 is LGHNA and CDR2 is YSLEER. CDR3 DNA: TGCGCCAGCGCATCTCGGGGGGGAATAGATACGCAGTATTTT. Residues: CASASRGGIDTQYF.

This clone was picked up a small number of times. The V and J genes are TRBV28 and TRBJ1-5; D call uncertain. The germline gives CDR1 MDHEN, CDR2 SYDVKM. The length of the CDR3 is 15 residues. Between the trimmed V and J ends, which lost 2 bases and 5 bases, there was a span of 13 bases. In nucleotides, the CDR3 is TGTGCCAGCAGTTTAAGGATGGGCAGCTATCAGCCCCAGCATTTT. It translates to CASSLRMGSYQPQHF.

The chain has TRBV5-1 and TRBJ1-4; no reliable D call. The ends were cut back, 0 bases at V and 8 bases at J, with 14 bases in the middle. Looked up from germline, CDR1 is SGHRS and CDR2 is YFSETQ. CDR3 length: 15 amino acids. The DNA for the CDR3 is TGCGCCAGCAGCTTGGCCCTGGGGTCGGGGGAAAAACTGTTTTTT. Translation: CASSLALGSGEKLFF.

The chain links TRBV10-3 to TRBJ2-7; 7 nucleotides line up with TRBD1. The J segment lost 2 bases and the V segment lost 6 bases, leaving 7 bases of the junction unmatched. Germline CDR1 ENHRY, CDR2 SYGVKD. This CDR3 is built from 14 residues. This CDR3 reads CAISPDRSTYEQYF. The CDR3 DNA sequence: TGTGCCATCAGCCCGGACAGGTCAACCTACGAGCAGTACTTC.

This rearrangement joins TRBV7-8 to TRBJ1-4, with D maybe TRBD1 (5 bases). Germline-derived CDR1 and CDR2 are SGHVS and FQNEAQ. This CDR3 spans 16 amino acids. The V end was cut by 7 bases, the J end by 4 bases, with 19 bases between. CDR3 nucleotide sequence: TGTGCCAGCAAAGAGGGGCGGGGCGGGGGTAATGAAAAACTGTTTTTT. As protein: CASKEGRGGGNEKLFF.

The chain employs TRBV27 and TRBJ2-3, with 7 bases lining up with TRBD1. Germline V gene sequence: CDR1 MNHEY, CDR2 SMNVEV (reference sequence). The CDR3 totals 16 residues. Germline trimming cut 5 bases from V and 1 base from J; bases unmatched to any gene: 9. In DNA, the CDR3 is TGTGCCAGCAGTCCCGAGACAGGGTACGGCACAGATACGCAGTATTTT. Translation: CASSPETGYGTDTQYF.

This chain joins TRBV28 and TRBJ2-7, with 8 nucleotides matching TRBD1. After removal of 3 bases from V and 0 bases from J, the junction contained 7 bases not matched to a gene. The germline gives CDR1 MDHEN, CDR2 SYDVKM. This CDR3 spans 16 amino acids. Here the CDR3 DNA reads TGTGCCAGCAGTTTTATAGGACAGGGAAGCTCCTACGAGCAGTACTTC. Translated: CASSFIGQGSSYEQYF.

The V gene is TRBV24-1, the J gene TRBJ2-7; 7 nucleotides align to TRBD1. Germline CDR1 and CDR2: KGHDR and SFDVKD. The ends lost 5 bases at V and 3 bases at J; junction bases unmatched: 3. The CDR3 is made up of 13 amino acids. CDR3 in DNA: TGTGCCACCAGTGCGGGACAGTTCTACGAGCAGTACTTC. It translates to CATSAGQFYEQYF.

The J gene is TRBJ2-5, the V gene TRBV12-3 or TRBV12-4; 7 nucleotides agree with TRBD1. J was trimmed by 5 bases and V by 6 bases; bases with no gene match: 6. This CDR3 spans 13 amino acids. CDR3: CASSSGQWETQYF. The CDR3 DNA sequence: TGTGCCAGCAGCTCGGGACAGTGGGAGACCCAGTACTTC.

This clone was seen a single time. The chain joins TRBV11-2 to TRBJ2-3, with 7 positions matching TRBD2. J was trimmed by 1 base and V by 5 bases; bases with no gene match: 12. The CDR3 is made up of 17 amino acids. CDR1 is SGHAT, CDR2 FQNNGV, per germline. The chain's CDR3 is CASSPLWGGGRTDTQYF. The CDR3 region has the DNA TGTGCCAGCAGCCCCCTCTGGGGGGGAGGGCGCACAGATACGCAGTATTTT.

This clone was detected a few times. The rearrangement links TRBV11-2 to TRBJ2-1, with 8 bases fitting TRBD1. The CDR3 is 15 amino acids. Germline-derived CDR1 and CDR2 are SGHAT and FQNNGV. With 3 bases clipped from V and 4 bases from J, the junction kept 5 bases outside the gene matches. CDR3 sequence reads: CASSFGTGPYNEQFF. The DNA for the CDR3 is TGTGCCAGCAGCTTCGGGACAGGTCCTTACAATGAGCAGTTCTTC.

The V gene is TRBV11-2, the J gene TRBJ2-2, with D possibly matching TRBD1 (6 bases). Germline values: CDR1 SGHAT, CDR2 FQNNGV. V lost 6 bases and J lost 4, with 15 bases in between. The CDR3 spans 15 residues. CDR3 residues: CASRSRTAITGELFF. In DNA, the CDR3 is TGTGCCAGCAGGTCTAGGACAGCCATCACCGGGGAGCTGTTTTTT.

The chain combines TRBV30 with TRBJ1-6; perhaps TRBD1 as D (5 bases). V was clipped by 8 bases and J by 8 bases, with 16 bases between them. Germline CDR1 GTSNPN, CDR2 SVGIG (reference sequence). The CDR3 spans 13 residues. The CDR3 DNA reads as TGTGCCCTGGGAGGACATACCTATTCACCCCTCCACTTT. This codes for CALGGHTYSPLHF.

The V call is TRBV5-4, the J call TRBJ2-7, with 16 nucleotides matching TRBD2. Germline CDR1 is SGHNT and CDR2 is YYREEE (reference sequence). CDR3 length: 16 amino acids. With 3 bases clipped from V and 5 bases from J, the junction kept 5 bases outside the gene matches. CDR3 sequence reads: CASSSGTSGRANEQYF. The DNA of the CDR3 is TGTGCCAGCAGCTCAGGGACTAGCGGGAGGGCGAACGAGCAGTACTTC.

The chain carries TRBV11-2 and TRBJ2-7, with D possibly matching TRBD1 (5 bases). The CDR3 is 15 amino acids. V was shortened by 7 bases and J by 4 bases, with 20 bases between the two germline ends. Germline V gene lookup returns CDR1 SGHAT and CDR2 FQNNGV. CDR3 in DNA: TGTGCCAGCAACCTTTTCGGACACCGCAATTACGAGCAGTACTTC. It codes for CASNLFGHRNYEQYF.

The chain uses TRBV9 and TRBJ2-1; TRBD1 agrees at 11 bases. Germline V gene data show CDR1 as SGDLS and CDR2 as YYNGEE. V lost 2 bases, J lost 10 bases, and 14 bases stayed unmatched. The CDR3 is made up of 17 amino acids. CDR3 in amino acids: CASSVAGGTGGQGEQFF. Here the CDR3 DNA reads TGTGCCAGCAGCGTCGCAGGCGGGACAGGGGGTCAGGGGGAGCAGTTCTTC.